This entry describes one T cell receptor beta chain. The antigen is unknown. Terminally differentiated effector memory CD45RA+ cells were excluded from the naive CD8 cells, which were CD45RO-negative and positively selected for CCR7. This record comes from a study of shared clonotypes between healthy human individuals. Findings of the study overall: As a rule, naive subsets had a larger estimated richness than memory subsets. Generation probability values for non-shared clonotypes were lower than those for clonotypes shared by all four donors.

Assay used: immunoSEQ multiplex PCR; TCRdb lists only in-frame clones, some missing. Seen here are nearly 2 million clones, 85% to 95% observed once, and the top ten hold 0.9% to 1.5%. CDR3 length: 13 amino acids. Germline V gene sequence: CDR1 WNHNN, CDR2 SYGVQD (reference sequence). The junction had 4 bases not matched to a gene; V was cut back by 5 bases and J by 3 bases. The TCR originated in a man aged 18 to 29 in good health. The chain employs TRBV10-1 and TRBJ2-7; 7 positions match TRBD1. The sample consisted of naive CD8+ T cells sorted from blood. The CDR3 loop reads CASSPGQNYEQYF. The CDR3 DNA is TGCGCCAGCAGTCCGGGACAGAACTACGAGCAGTACTTC.